The clone carrying this TCR beta chain counts as medium-sized. J lost 3 bases, V lost 5 bases, and 4 bases had no gene match. The V gene's germline CDR1 is MDHEN and CDR2 SYDVKM. The CDR3 runs to 13 residues. The data were obtained in a study of blood T cell repertoires in COVID-19. The wider study: Some COVID-19 samples were acute and others convalescent; all came from the United States, Italy and Spain. Sample material is recorded as cDNA or gDNA derived from T cells, B-cell-depleted T cells, or PBMCs.

Authors' data handling: It was from reference gene primer amplification that nucleated cell counts were estimated. The repertoire was sequenced with immunoSEQ multiplex PCR; TCRdb's copy has only in-frame clones and lacks some. The DNA was the basis for D and trimming; V, J and clone size are from that table. The sample lists 230,000 or so clones, 84% seen once, with just under 20% in the top ten. The sequencing sample was made of peripheral blood. This clonotype was obtained from a man aged 30 to 45 with active or convalescent COVID-19. This chain joins TRBV28 and TRBJ2-7; 7 bases align to TRBD1. The DNA of the CDR3 is TGTGCCAGCAGTGGACAGGACTTCTACGAGCAGTACTTC. Amino acids: CASSGQDFYEQYF.